These 2 T cell receptor beta chains share one sample of origin, sequenced in a study of blood T cells in healthy people across ages. It was with a sample-barcoded 5' primer and a J-beta primer mix that a second PCR of about 6 to 12 cycles was run. TCRdb called the 5' RACE reads again in MiXCR, with one record for every CDR3 protein. The sample has around 500,000 distinct CDR3 sequences, roughly 43% seen once; the top ten hold around 24%. The specimen was blood. The receptors were sampled from an elderly man in good health.

This rearrangement joins TRBV29-1 to TRBJ1-1; 7 bases are a match to TRBD1. V dropped 4 bases and J dropped 5; count of bases not matched to a gene: 7. This CDR3 region has 13 residues. In germline, CDR1 is SQVTM, CDR2 ANQGSEA. The CDR3 spells CSVVRGPGTEAFF. CDR3 coding DNA: TGCAGCGTTGTAAGGGGGCCGGGGACTGAAGCTTTCTTT.

The chain uses TRBV27 and TRBJ1-5, with 8 bases that match TRBD1. Trimming at V came to 5 bases and at J to 0 bases, leaving 3 bases not matched to a gene. The CDR3 is 15 amino acids. The V gene's germline CDR1 is MNHEY and CDR2 SMNVEV (reference sequence). The CDR3 region has the DNA TGTGCCAGCAGTGACAGGGGAGCTAGCAATCAGCCCCAGCATTTT. This translates into CASSDRGASNQPQHF.